The TCR beta chain under discussion was sequenced for a study of T-cell memory formation after mild COVID-19. The overall study: Across donors, TCR clusters were largely donor specific.

In TCRdb, the 5' RACE reads were re-called with MiXCR into one record per CDR3 protein. Among 150,000 or so distinct CDR3 sequences listed, about 14% were seen once. This clonotype occurred a few times. Its target is not known. Study-level points and caveats: Pre-infection memory contained some responding clones, which suggested that cross-reactive memory had joined.

The clonotype comes from an adult woman who had mild COVID-19 (a few samples of this study predate the infection). Cell type and time point are not known. Sequencing used PBMCs or a T cell subset sorted from them (not recorded which).

CDR3 amino acids: CASSSRGTNTGELFF. The CDR3 nucleotides read TGTGCCAGCAGCTCCCGTGGAACGAACACCGGGGAGCTGTTTTTT. The chain links TRBV6-5 to TRBJ2-2, with no clear D. The germline V gene encodes CDR1 MNHEY and CDR2 SVGAGI. This CDR3 has 15 residues. The V end lost 6 bases, the J end lost 0 bases, and 11 bases lay between the germline ends.